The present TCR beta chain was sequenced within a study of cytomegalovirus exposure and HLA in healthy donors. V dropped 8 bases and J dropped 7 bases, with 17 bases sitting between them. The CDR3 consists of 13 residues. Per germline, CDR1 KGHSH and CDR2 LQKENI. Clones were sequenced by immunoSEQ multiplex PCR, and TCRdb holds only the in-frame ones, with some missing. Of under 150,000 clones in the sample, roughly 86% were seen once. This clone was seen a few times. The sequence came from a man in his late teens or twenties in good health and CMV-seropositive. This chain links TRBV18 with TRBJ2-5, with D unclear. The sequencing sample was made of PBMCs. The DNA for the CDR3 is TGTGCCAGCCGCGGTGGAAGCGTCGGGACCCAGTACTTC. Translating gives CASRGGSVGTQYF.